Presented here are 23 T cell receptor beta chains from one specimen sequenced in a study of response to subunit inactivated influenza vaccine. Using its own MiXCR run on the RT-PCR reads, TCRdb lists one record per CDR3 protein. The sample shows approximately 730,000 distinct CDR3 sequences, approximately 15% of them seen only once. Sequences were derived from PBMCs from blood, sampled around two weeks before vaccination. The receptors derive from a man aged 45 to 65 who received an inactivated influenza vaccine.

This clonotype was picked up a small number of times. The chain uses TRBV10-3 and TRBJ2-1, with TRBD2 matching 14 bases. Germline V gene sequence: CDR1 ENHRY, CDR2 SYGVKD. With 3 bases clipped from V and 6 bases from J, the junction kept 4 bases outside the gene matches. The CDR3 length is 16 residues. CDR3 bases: TGTGCCATCAGTGACCCGGGACTAGCGGGAGTCAATGAGCAGTTCTTC. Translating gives CAISDPGLAGVNEQFF.

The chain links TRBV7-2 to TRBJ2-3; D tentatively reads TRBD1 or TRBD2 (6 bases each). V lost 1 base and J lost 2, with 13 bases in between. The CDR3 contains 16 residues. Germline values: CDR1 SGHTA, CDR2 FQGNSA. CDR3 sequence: CASSLVAGHFTDTQYF. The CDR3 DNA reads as TGTGCCAGCAGCTTAGTGGCGGGACACTTCACAGATACGCAGTATTTT.

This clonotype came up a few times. The CDR3 region has the DNA TGCGCCAGCAGCTTGGTGGCTAGCGGGAGGTTCAATGAGCAGTTCTTC. Amino acid sequence: CASSLVASGRFNEQFF. The chain couples TRBV5-1 to TRBJ2-1, with 11 bases that match TRBD2. The CDR3 contains 16 residues. The junction had 5 bases not matched to a gene; V was cut back by 0 bases and J by 6 bases. From germline, CDR1 is SGHRS and CDR2 YFSETQ.

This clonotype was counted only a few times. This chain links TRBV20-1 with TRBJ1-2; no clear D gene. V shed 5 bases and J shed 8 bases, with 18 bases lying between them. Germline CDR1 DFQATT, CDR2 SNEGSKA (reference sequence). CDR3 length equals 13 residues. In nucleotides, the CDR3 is TGCAGTGCTCGGACGCAGGCGGCGGGCGGCTACACCTTC. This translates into CSARTQAAGGYTF.

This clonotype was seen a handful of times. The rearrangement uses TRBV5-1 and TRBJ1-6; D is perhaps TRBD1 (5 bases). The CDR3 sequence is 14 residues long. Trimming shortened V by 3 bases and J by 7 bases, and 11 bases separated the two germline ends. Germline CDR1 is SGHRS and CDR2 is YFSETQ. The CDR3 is CASSSGGTNSPLHF. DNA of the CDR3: TGCGCCAGCAGCTCGGGGGGGACGAATTCACCCCTCCACTTT.

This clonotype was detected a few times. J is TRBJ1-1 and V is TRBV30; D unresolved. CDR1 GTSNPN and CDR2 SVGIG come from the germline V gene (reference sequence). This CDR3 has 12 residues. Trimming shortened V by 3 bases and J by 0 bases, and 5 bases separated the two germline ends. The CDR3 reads CAWRQMNTEAFF. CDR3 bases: TGTGCCTGGAGACAGATGAACACTGAAGCTTTCTTT.

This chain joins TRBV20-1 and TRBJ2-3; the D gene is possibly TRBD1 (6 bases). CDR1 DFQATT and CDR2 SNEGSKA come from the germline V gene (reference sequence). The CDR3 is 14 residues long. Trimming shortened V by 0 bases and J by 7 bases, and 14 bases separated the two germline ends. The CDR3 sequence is CSARDQGTLYTQYF. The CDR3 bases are TGCAGTGCTAGAGATCAGGGGACACTCTATACGCAGTATTTT.

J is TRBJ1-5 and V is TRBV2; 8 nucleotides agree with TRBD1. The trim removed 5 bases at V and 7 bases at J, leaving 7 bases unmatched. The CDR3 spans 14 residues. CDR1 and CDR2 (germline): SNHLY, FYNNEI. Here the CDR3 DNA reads TGTGCCAGCAGTAAAACAGGGGGGACGCAGCCCCAGCATTTT. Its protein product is CASSKTGGTQPQHF.

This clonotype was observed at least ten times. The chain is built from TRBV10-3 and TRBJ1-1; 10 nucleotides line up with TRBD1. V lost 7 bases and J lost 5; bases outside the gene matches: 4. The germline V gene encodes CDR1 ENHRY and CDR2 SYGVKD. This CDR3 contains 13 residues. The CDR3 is CAITVGQGTEAFF. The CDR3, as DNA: TGTGCCATCACTGTGGGACAGGGGACTGAAGCTTTCTTT.

CDR3 in DNA: TGTGCCAGCAGTGAAAAGGTACTCAACGTCCTGACTTTC. This translates into CASSEKVLNVLTF. This chain uses TRBV2 with TRBJ2-6; D uncertain. CDR1 and CDR2 (germline): SNHLY, FYNNEI. The CDR3 has 13 amino acids. The V gene lost 2 bases and the J gene lost 9 bases, with 8 bases spanning the gap.

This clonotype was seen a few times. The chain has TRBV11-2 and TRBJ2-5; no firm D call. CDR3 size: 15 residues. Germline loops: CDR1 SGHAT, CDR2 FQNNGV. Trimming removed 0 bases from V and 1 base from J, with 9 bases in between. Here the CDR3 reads CASSLDYSAQETQYF. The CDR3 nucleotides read TGTGCCAGCAGCTTAGACTACAGCGCCCAAGAGACCCAGTACTTC.

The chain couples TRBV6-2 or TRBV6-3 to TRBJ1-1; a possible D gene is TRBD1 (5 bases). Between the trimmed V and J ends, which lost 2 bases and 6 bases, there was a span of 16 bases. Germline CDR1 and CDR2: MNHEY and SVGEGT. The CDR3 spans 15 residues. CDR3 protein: CASSYPGDGRAEAFF. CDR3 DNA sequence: TGTGCCAGCAGTTACCCGGGGGATGGTCGGGCTGAAGCTTTCTTT.

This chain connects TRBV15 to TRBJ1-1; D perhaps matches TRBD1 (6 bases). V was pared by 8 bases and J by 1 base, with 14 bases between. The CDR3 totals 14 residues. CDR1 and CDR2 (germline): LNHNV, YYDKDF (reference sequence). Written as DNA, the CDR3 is TGTGCCACCGGCGGGGACATCCGGAACACTGAAGCTTTCTTT. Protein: CATGGDIRNTEAFF.

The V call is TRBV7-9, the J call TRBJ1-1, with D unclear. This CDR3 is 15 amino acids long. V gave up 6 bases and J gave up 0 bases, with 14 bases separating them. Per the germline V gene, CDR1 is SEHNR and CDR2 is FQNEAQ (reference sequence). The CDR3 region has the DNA TGTGCCAGCAGAAACAAGGATCGCCTGAACACTGAAGCTTTCTTT. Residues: CASRNKDRLNTEAFF.

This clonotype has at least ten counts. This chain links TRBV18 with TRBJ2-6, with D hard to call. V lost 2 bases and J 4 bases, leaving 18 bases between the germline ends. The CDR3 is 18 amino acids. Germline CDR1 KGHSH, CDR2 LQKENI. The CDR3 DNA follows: TGTGCCAGCTCACCAAAGGCAGGAACCCTCGACGGGGCCAACGTCCTGACTTTC. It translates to CASSPKAGTLDGANVLTF.

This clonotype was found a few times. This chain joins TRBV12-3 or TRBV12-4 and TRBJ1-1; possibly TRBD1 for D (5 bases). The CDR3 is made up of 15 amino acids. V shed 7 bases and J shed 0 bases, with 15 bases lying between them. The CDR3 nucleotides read TGTGCCAGCACCATCGGGGGGAACATGAACACTGAAGCTTTCTTT. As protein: CASTIGGNMNTEAFF.

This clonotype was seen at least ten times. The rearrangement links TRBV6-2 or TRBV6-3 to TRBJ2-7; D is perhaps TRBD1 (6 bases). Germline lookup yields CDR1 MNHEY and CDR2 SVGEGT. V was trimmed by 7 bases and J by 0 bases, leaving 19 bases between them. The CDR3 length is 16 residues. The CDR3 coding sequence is TGTGCCAGCAAGTCTAGGGTTACAGGGTCCTCCTACGAGCAGTACTTC. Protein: CASKSRVTGSSYEQYF.

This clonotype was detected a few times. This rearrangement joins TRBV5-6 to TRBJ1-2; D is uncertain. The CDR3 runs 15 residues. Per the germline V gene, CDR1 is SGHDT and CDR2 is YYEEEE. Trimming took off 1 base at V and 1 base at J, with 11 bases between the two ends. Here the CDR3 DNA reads TGTGCCAGCAGCTTGAATCCCGCGGATAACTATGGCTACACCTTC. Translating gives CASSLNPADNYGYTF. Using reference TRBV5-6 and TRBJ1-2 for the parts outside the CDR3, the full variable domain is DAGVTQSPTHLIKTRGQQVTLRCSPKSGHDTVSWYQQALGQGPQFIFQYYEEEERQRGNFPDRFSGHQFPNYSSELNVNALLLGDSALYLCASSLNPADNYGYTFGSGTRLTVV.

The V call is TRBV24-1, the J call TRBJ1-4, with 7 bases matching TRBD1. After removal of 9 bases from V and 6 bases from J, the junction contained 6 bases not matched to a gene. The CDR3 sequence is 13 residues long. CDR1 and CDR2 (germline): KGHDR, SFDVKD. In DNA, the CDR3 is TGTGCCACCGGAGGGGGCGCAGATGAAAAACTGTTTTTT. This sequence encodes CATGGGADEKLFF.

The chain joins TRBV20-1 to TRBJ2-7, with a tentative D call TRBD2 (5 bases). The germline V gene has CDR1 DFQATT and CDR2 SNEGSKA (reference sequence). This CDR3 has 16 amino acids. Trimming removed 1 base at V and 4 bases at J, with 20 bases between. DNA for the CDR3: TGCAGTGCTAGAGGGAACCTGGCGAGCGGAAGTTACGAGCAGTACTTC. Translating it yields CSARGNLASGSYEQYF.

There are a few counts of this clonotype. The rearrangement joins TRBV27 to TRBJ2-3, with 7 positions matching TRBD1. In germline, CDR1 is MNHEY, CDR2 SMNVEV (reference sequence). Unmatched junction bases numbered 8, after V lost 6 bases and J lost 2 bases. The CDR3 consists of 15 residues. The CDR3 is CASRERQGPTDTQYF. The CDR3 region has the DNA TGTGCCAGCAGAGAGAGACAGGGACCCACAGATACGCAGTATTTT.

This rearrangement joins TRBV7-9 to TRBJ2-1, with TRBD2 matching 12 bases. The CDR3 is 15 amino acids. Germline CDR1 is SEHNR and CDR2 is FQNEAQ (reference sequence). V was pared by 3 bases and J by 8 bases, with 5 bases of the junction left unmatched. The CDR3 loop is CASSFASGRAHEQFF. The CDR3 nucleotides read TGTGCCAGCAGCTTCGCTAGCGGGAGGGCCCATGAGCAGTTCTTC. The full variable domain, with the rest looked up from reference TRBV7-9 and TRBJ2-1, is DTGVSQNPRHKITKRGQNVTFRCDPISEHNRLYWYRQTLGQGPEFLTYFQNEAQLEKSRLLSDRFSAERPKGSFSTLEIQRTEQGDSAMYLCASSFASGRAHEQFFGPGTRLTVL.

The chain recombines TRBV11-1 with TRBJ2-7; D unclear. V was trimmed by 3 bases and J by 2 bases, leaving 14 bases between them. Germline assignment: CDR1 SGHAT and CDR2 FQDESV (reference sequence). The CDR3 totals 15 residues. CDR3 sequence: CASSLGRTETYEQYF. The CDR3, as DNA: TGTGCCAGCAGCTTGGGCCGAACAGAAACCTACGAGCAGTACTTC.